This is a list of T cell receptor beta chains from one sample in a study of blood T cell repertoires in COVID-19. Sequencing was performed with immunoSEQ multiplex PCR; in TCRdb, only in-frame clones are kept and a portion is missing. The profile shows roughly 79,000 clones, around 90% of them singletons. The sample comprised peripheral blood. The receptors were sampled from a woman in her fifties or sixties with acute or convalescent COVID-19. The CDR3 runs from the conserved cysteine through the conserved F or W. The order of the fields is V gene, D gene, clone size, J gene, CDR3 DNA, CDR3 protein. D genes are given only for firm matches. Rows may omit the clone size; those that give it use once, few, many or a size class.

v_gene: TRBV19; d_gene: TRBD2; abundance: .; j_gene: TRBJ2-1; CDR3nt: TGTGCCAGCACTCTAGCGGGGGGGCTTAATGAGCAGTTCTTC; CDR3aa: CASTLAGGLNEQFF
v_gene: TRBV29-1; d_gene: TRBD2; abundance: .; j_gene: TRBJ2-1; CDR3nt: TGCAGCGTCGGGGGACTAGCGGGAATAAATGAGCAGTTCTTC; CDR3aa: CSVGGLAGINEQFF
v_gene: TRBV7-8; d_gene: TRBD1; abundance: .; j_gene: TRBJ1-3; CDR3nt: TGTGCCAGCAGCCTAGTGGGACAGGGTGTAAACACCATATATTTT; CDR3aa: CASSLVGQGVNTIYF
v_gene: TRBV28; d_gene: TRBD1; abundance: .; j_gene: TRBJ1-1; CDR3nt: TGTGCCAGCAGGGGGACAGGGATTAGCAATGCTTTCTTT; CDR3aa: CASRGTGISNAFF
v_gene: TRBV7-8; d_gene: .; abundance: .; j_gene: TRBJ1-2; CDR3nt: TGTGCCAGCAGCTTAAGTCTAGGGGAGGATGGCTACACCTTC; CDR3aa: CASSLSLGEDGYTF
v_gene: TRBV2; d_gene: .; abundance: .; j_gene: TRBJ2-1; CDR3nt: TGTGCCAGCAGTGGACAGCGCTACAATGAGCAGTTCTTC; CDR3aa: CASSGQRYNEQFF
v_gene: TRBV7-2; d_gene: TRBD1; abundance: .; j_gene: TRBJ2-3; CDR3nt: TGTGCCAGCATCTATGATTCGACAGGGAGCACAGATACGCAGTATTTT; CDR3aa: CASIYDSTGSTDTQYF
v_gene: TRBV7-8; d_gene: .; abundance: .; j_gene: TRBJ1-4; CDR3nt: TGTGCCAGCAGCTTAGACAGCATTAATGAAAAACTGTTTTTT; CDR3aa: CASSLDSINEKLFF
v_gene: TRBV6-1; d_gene: .; abundance: .; j_gene: TRBJ2-3; CDR3nt: TGTGCCAGCAGTGACATTAGCACAGATACGCAGTATTTT; CDR3aa: CASSDISTDTQYF
v_gene: TRBV27; d_gene: .; abundance: .; j_gene: TRBJ1-1; CDR3nt: TGTGCCAGTCGTATGGGGGGGACAACTATGAACACTGAAGCTTTCTTT; CDR3aa: CASRMGGTTMNTEAFF
v_gene: TRBV2; d_gene: TRBD1; abundance: .; j_gene: TRBJ1-1; CDR3nt: TGTGCCAGCAGCAGGGGGATGAACACTGAAGCTTTCTTT; CDR3aa: CASSRGMNTEAFF
v_gene: TRBV7-8; d_gene: TRBD1; abundance: .; j_gene: TRBJ1-2; CDR3nt: TGTGCCAGCAGCTCCAGGGGGCCTAACTATGGCTACACCTTC; CDR3aa: CASSSRGPNYGYTF
v_gene: TRBV29-1; d_gene: TRBD1; abundance: .; j_gene: TRBJ1-2; CDR3nt: TGCAGCGTTGGCGGGACAGGGAGTGGCTACACCTTC; CDR3aa: CSVGGTGSGYTF
v_gene: TRBV28; d_gene: .; abundance: .; j_gene: TRBJ1-3; CDR3nt: TGTGCCAGCAGTCGCGAGGGAAGGACAGCCTCTGGAAACACCATATATTTT; CDR3aa: CASSREGRTASGNTIYF
v_gene: TRBV5-6; d_gene: TRBD1; abundance: once; j_gene: TRBJ1-2; CDR3nt: TGTGCCAGCACGGGGACAGGGGATGGCTACACCTTC; CDR3aa: CASTGTGDGYTF
v_gene: TRBV9; d_gene: .; abundance: .; j_gene: TRBJ1-1; CDR3nt: TGTGCCAGCAGCCCGGGAGGGGGATCAGGAAACACTGAAGCTTTCTTT; CDR3aa: CASSPGGGSGNTEAFF
v_gene: TRBV6-2/TRBV6-3; d_gene: TRBD1; abundance: .; j_gene: TRBJ2-5; CDR3nt: TGTGCCAGCAGACCTCTAGGGACAGGGAACCAAGAGACCCAGTACTTC; CDR3aa: CASRPLGTGNQETQYF
v_gene: TRBV5-4; d_gene: TRBD1; abundance: .; j_gene: TRBJ2-1; CDR3nt: TGTGCCAGCAGCTTGGCCGGGACAGGGCTCAATGAGCAGTTCTTC; CDR3aa: CASSLAGTGLNEQFF
v_gene: TRBV28; d_gene: TRBD2; abundance: .; j_gene: TRBJ2-1; CDR3nt: TGTGCCAGCAGTTTTAGAGGACTAGCGAGTGATAATGAGCAGTTCTTC; CDR3aa: CASSFRGLASDNEQFF
v_gene: TRBV27; d_gene: TRBD1; abundance: few; j_gene: TRBJ1-1; CDR3nt: TGTGCCAGCAGCCATTATCCCGACAGGGGACGCGTTGGGTACACTGAAGCTTTCTTT; CDR3aa: CASSHYPDRGRVGYTEAFF
v_gene: TRBV14; d_gene: TRBD1; abundance: .; j_gene: TRBJ1-2; CDR3nt: TGTGCCAGCAGTGCCGACAGGGCTCAGGCTGGCTACACCTTC; CDR3aa: CASSADRAQAGYTF
v_gene: TRBV28; d_gene: TRBD2; abundance: once; j_gene: TRBJ2-7; CDR3nt: TGTGCCAGCAGTTACCCCTTAGCGGGAGCAAGCTACGAGCAGTACTTC; CDR3aa: CASSYPLAGASYEQYF
v_gene: TRBV12-3/TRBV12-4; d_gene: TRBD1; abundance: .; j_gene: TRBJ1-2; CDR3nt: TGTGCCAGCAGTTCGACAGGGGGCAGTGGCTACACCTTC; CDR3aa: CASSSTGGSGYTF
v_gene: TRBV11-2; d_gene: .; abundance: .; j_gene: TRBJ1-4; CDR3nt: TGTGCCAGCAGCTTAGCAGGGGCGACTAATGAAAAACTGTTTTTT; CDR3aa: CASSLAGATNEKLFF
v_gene: TRBV27; d_gene: .; abundance: .; j_gene: TRBJ1-1; CDR3nt: TGTGCCAGCAGCCCCTACAGACAGGTCGGGACTGAAGCTTTCTTT; CDR3aa: CASSPYRQVGTEAFF
v_gene: TRBV5-1; d_gene: .; abundance: once; j_gene: TRBJ2-5; CDR3nt: TGCGCCAGCAGCCCTGGACTGCAAGAGACCCAGTACTTC; CDR3aa: CASSPGLQETQYF
v_gene: TRBV11-2; d_gene: .; abundance: .; j_gene: TRBJ1-3; CDR3nt: TGTGCCAGCAGCTTAGAAGGAGGCAGACCCTCTGGAAACACCATATATTTT; CDR3aa: CASSLEGGRPSGNTIYF
v_gene: TRBV5-1; d_gene: TRBD1; abundance: .; j_gene: TRBJ1-2; CDR3nt: TGCGCCAGCAGCCGCACAGGGGAATATGGCTACACCTTC; CDR3aa: CASSRTGEYGYTF
v_gene: TRBV27; d_gene: .; abundance: .; j_gene: TRBJ1-5; CDR3nt: TGTGCCAGCAGCCCACAGGGAAACAGCAATCAGCCCCAGCATTTT; CDR3aa: CASSPQGNSNQPQHF
v_gene: TRBV19; d_gene: .; abundance: .; j_gene: TRBJ1-4; CDR3nt: TGTGCCAGTAAGGCATCGGGTGTTGAAAAACTGTTTTTT; CDR3aa: CASKASGVEKLFF
v_gene: TRBV6-2/TRBV6-3; d_gene: TRBD1; abundance: .; j_gene: TRBJ2-3; CDR3nt: TGTGCCAGCAGCTCCGGGACAGGGGAAGATACGCAGTATTTT; CDR3aa: CASSSGTGEDTQYF
v_gene: TRBV18; d_gene: .; abundance: .; j_gene: TRBJ2-2; CDR3nt: TGTGCCAGCTCACCCGGGAACACCGGGGAGCTGTTTTTT; CDR3aa: CASSPGNTGELFF
v_gene: TRBV12-5; d_gene: TRBD1; abundance: .; j_gene: TRBJ2-1; CDR3nt: TGTGCTAGTGTACCGGACAGGGGGGACCGTAATGAGCAGTTCTTC; CDR3aa: CASVPDRGDRNEQFF
v_gene: TRBV18; d_gene: TRBD1; abundance: .; j_gene: TRBJ2-7; CDR3nt: TGTGCCAGCTCACCACGGCAGGGGGTCTACGAGCAGTACTTC; CDR3aa: CASSPRQGVYEQYF
v_gene: TRBV7-2; d_gene: TRBD2; abundance: .; j_gene: TRBJ2-2; CDR3nt: TGTGCCAGCAGCCCCCACTGGGGAGGCGGGAGGGTATCGGGGGAGCTGTTTTTT; CDR3aa: CASSPHWGGGRVSGELFF
v_gene: TRBV29-1; d_gene: .; abundance: .; j_gene: TRBJ2-7; CDR3nt: TGCAGCGTCCGACGGCGGCTGTCGGGGGCCTACGAGCAGTACTTC; CDR3aa: CSVRRRLSGAYEQYF
v_gene: TRBV29-1; d_gene: .; abundance: .; j_gene: TRBJ1-1; CDR3nt: TGCAGCGTCACAGGGCGGGTGAACACTGAAGCTTTCTTT; CDR3aa: CSVTGRVNTEAFF